The 12 T cell receptor beta chains below were found in one sample sequenced in a study of cytomegalovirus exposure and HLA in healthy donors. The table came from immunoSEQ multiplex PCR; TCRdb's copy has only in-frame clones and leaves some out. In the table there are more than 300,000 clones, roughly 90% of which are singletons. What was sequenced was PBMCs. These receptor sequences come from a woman under 30 in good health and CMV-seronegative.

The chain has TRBV1 and TRBJ2-3; whether TRBD2, the table's D call, matches the DNA was not checked. TRBV1 is a listed pseudogene. The CDR3 extends over 15 amino acids. For the CDR3, the DNA is TGCACCAGCAGCTTCCTCCTAGGTAGCACAGATACGCAGTATTTT. This translates into CTSSFLLGSTDTQYF.

The chain's CDR3 is CASSPSSTGELFF. CDR3 in DNA: TGTGCCAGCAGTCCCTCGAGCACCGGGGAGCTGTTTTTT. The rearrangement joins TRBV6-6 to TRBJ2-2, with unresolved D. This CDR3 contains 13 residues. The germline V and J ends were trimmed by 5 bases and 4 bases, with 8 bases remaining between them. The germline CDR1 and CDR2 sequences are MNHNY and SVGAGI (reference sequence).

V gene TRBV12-5 combines with J gene TRBJ2-5; D uncertain. CDR3 length: 11 residues. V lost 6 bases to trimming and J lost 7 bases, with 9 bases between them. Looked up from germline, CDR1 is LGHNT and CDR2 is FRNRAP. The CDR3 is CASGESGTQYF. In nucleotides, the CDR3 is TGTGCTAGTGGGGAATCGGGGACCCAGTACTTC.

J is TRBJ1-2 and V is TRBV30, with 11 bases aligning to TRBD1. V lost 0 bases to trimming and J lost 4 bases; unmatched junction nucleotides: 1. This CDR3 region has 14 residues. Per the germline V gene, CDR1 is GTSNPN and CDR2 is SVGIG (reference sequence). CDR3 residues: CAWSVDRGPYGYTF. CDR3 sequence (DNA): TGTGCCTGGAGTGTGGACAGGGGGCCCTATGGCTACACCTTC. Together with reference TRBV30 and TRBJ1-2, the CDR3 gives the full variable domain: SQTIHQWPATLVQPVGSPLSLECTVEGTSNPNLYWYRQAAGRGLQLLFYSVGIGQISSEVPQNLSASRPQDRQFILSSKKLLLSDSGFYLCAWSVDRGPYGYTFGSGTRLTVV.

The J gene is TRBJ2-1, the V gene TRBV7-9, with D possibly TRBD1 on 6 matching bases. The V end was cut by 3 bases, the J end by 9 bases, with 12 bases between. CDR1 is SEHNR, CDR2 FQNEAQ, per germline (reference sequence). The CDR3 runs to 13 residues. DNA for the CDR3: TGTGCCAGCAGCTTGGTTAGGGGGACTGAGCAGTTCTTC. Amino acids: CASSLVRGTEQFF.

V gene TRBV7-2 combines with J gene TRBJ2-1; 9 nucleotides line up with TRBD2. CDR3 length: 17 amino acids. From germline, CDR1 is SGHTA and CDR2 FQGNSA. V lost 5 bases and J lost 6; bases outside the gene matches: 14. CDR3 region: CASSLRAGGPGLNEQFF. The DNA of the CDR3 is TGTGCCAGCAGCCTACGAGCGGGAGGCCCCGGTCTCAATGAGCAGTTCTTC.

This clone was observed a handful of times. The identical CDR3 is also encoded by other nucleotide sequences in the sample. This chain joins TRBV13 and TRBJ2-7; D may be TRBD1 (5 bases). Germline V lookup: CDR1 PRHDT, CDR2 FYEKMQ (reference sequence). This CDR3 comprises 12 residues. Trimming stripped 4 bases from V and 4 bases from J, with 8 bases between. CDR3 DNA: TGTGCCAGCAGCTCCAGACAGTACGAGCAGTACTTC. It yields the protein CASSSRQYEQYF.

The chain joins TRBV2 to TRBJ2-7; D remains ambiguous. V was clipped by 3 bases and J by 3 bases, with 9 bases between them. In germline, CDR1 is SNHLY, CDR2 FYNNEI. CDR3 length: 13 residues. CDR3 nucleotide sequence: TGTGCCAGCAGTGAGGGCAAGAACTACGAGCAGTACTTC. Translating gives CASSEGKNYEQYF.

This rearrangement joins TRBV5-1 to TRBJ2-5, with TRBD2 matching 7 bases. The ends lost 2 bases at V and 4 bases at J; junction bases unmatched: 8. The CDR3 totals 15 residues. Germline-derived CDR1 and CDR2 are SGHRS and YFSETQ. CDR3 sequence: CASSLRVGGGETQYF. The CDR3 region has the DNA TGCGCCAGCAGCTTAAGGGTTGGCGGGGGAGAGACCCAGTACTTC.

This chain joins TRBV28 and TRBJ2-5, with TRBD1 matching over 9 bases. Trimming removed 6 bases from V and 3 bases from J; junction bases left unmatched: 2. Germline lookup yields CDR1 MDHEN and CDR2 SYDVKM. The CDR3 totals 13 residues. The CDR3 nucleotides read TGTGCCAGCAGACGGACAGGGGAAGAGACCCAGTACTTC. This translates into CASRRTGEETQYF.

This chain joins TRBV15 and TRBJ2-3; 8 bases agree with TRBD1. Per germline, CDR1 LNHNV and CDR2 YYDKDF (reference sequence). V shed 5 bases, J shed 2 bases, and the junction held 12 bases outside the gene matches. This CDR3 region has 17 residues. The CDR3 sequence: CATSDRAGTGPTDTQYF. Here the CDR3 DNA reads TGTGCCACCAGCGATAGAGCCGGGACAGGACCCACAGATACGCAGTATTTT.

The chain couples TRBV27 to TRBJ1-3; weak D call: TRBD1 (6 bases). V gave up 3 bases and J gave up 3 bases, with 6 bases separating them. CDR3 length: 13 amino acids. Per germline, CDR1 MNHEY and CDR2 SMNVEV (reference sequence). Here the CDR3 reads CASSLDSGNTIYF. The CDR3 nucleotides are TGTGCCAGCAGTTTGGACAGTGGAAACACCATATATTTT.